Following are 22 T cell receptor beta chains from one sample sequenced in a study of blood T cell repertoires in COVID-19. The data were produced by immunoSEQ multiplex PCR, yet TCRdb's version contains in-frame clones alone and is incomplete. Seen here are 90,000 or so clones, more than 75% observed once, and the top ten hold about 24%. Sequenced input: peripheral blood. The source of these receptors is a human donor in a cohort sampled during active COVID-19.

The V call is TRBV7-9, the J call TRBJ2-7; 7 positions agree with TRBD2. The germline gives CDR1 SEHNR, CDR2 FQNEAQ (reference sequence). This CDR3 contains 14 residues. Trimming removed 5 bases from V and 5 bases from J; junction bases left unmatched: 9. The CDR3 DNA is TGTGCCAGCAGCCTCCAGCGGGGCTATGACGAGCAGTACTTC. This codes for CASSLQRGYDEQYF.

The CDR3 DNA is TGTGCCAGCAGTTACGGGGCCCAACAAGCTTTCTTT. This translates into CASSYGAQQAFF. V and J are TRBV6-2 or TRBV6-3 and TRBJ1-1; weak D call: TRBD1 (5 bases). Germline loops: CDR1 MNHEY, CDR2 SVGEGT. This CDR3 is 12 amino acids long. V gave up 2 bases and J gave up 9 bases, with 10 bases separating them.

The genes are TRBV6-2 or TRBV6-3 and TRBJ2-2, with D perhaps matching TRBD2 (5 bases). The CDR3 runs 15 residues. From germline, CDR1 is MNHEY and CDR2 SVGEGT. The V end lost 10 bases, the J end lost 0 bases, and 15 bases lay between the germline ends. CDR3 nucleotide sequence: TGTGCCACCAGCCGAGGGAGACCGAACACCGGGGAGCTGTTTTTT. This encodes CATSRGRPNTGELFF.

The rearrangement joins TRBV11-2 to TRBJ2-7; 7 nucleotides agree with TRBD1. This CDR3 is 18 amino acids long. The V gene's germline CDR1 is SGHAT and CDR2 FQNNGV. The trim removed 1 base at V and 1 base at J, leaving 13 bases unmatched. The CDR3 protein is CASSLVMSRGPSSYEQYF. The CDR3 DNA reads TGTGCCAGCAGCTTAGTAATGTCTAGGGGGCCCAGTTCCTACGAGCAGTACTTC. Supplemented by reference TRBV11-2 and TRBJ2-7, the full variable domain reads EAGVAQSPRYKIIEKRQSVAFWCNPISGHATLYWYQQILGQGPKLLIQFQNNGVVDDSQLPKDRFSAERLKGVDSTLKIQPAKLEDSAVYLCASSLVMSRGPSSYEQYFGPGTRLTVT.

The chain employs TRBV11-3 and TRBJ2-5; 7 nucleotides agree with TRBD1. CDR3 length: 15 residues. V gave up 4 bases and J gave up 4 bases; unmatched junction bases: 9. Looked up from germline, CDR1 is SGHNT and CDR2 is YENEEA. The CDR3 protein is CASSSGTGELETQYF. The CDR3 DNA sequence: TGTGCCAGCAGCTCGGGCACAGGGGAGCTAGAGACCCAGTACTTC.

Concerning this clone: The junction shows a germline mismatch at one end, possibly a read error. The chain joins TRBV7-7 to TRBJ1-3, with TRBD1 matching over 7 bases. There are 15 residues in the CDR3. CDR1 SSHAT and CDR2 FNYEAQ come from the germline V gene (reference sequence). Here the CDR3 reads CASSPGTASGNTIYF. CDR3 DNA sequence: TGTGCTAGCAGCCCTGGGACAGCCTCTGGAAACACCATATATTTT.

This clone was detected only once. The J gene is TRBJ2-3, the V gene TRBV6-4; D gene uncertain. CDR3 length: 13 residues. From germline, CDR1 is MRHNA and CDR2 SNTAGT. V was clipped by 4 bases and J by 5 bases, with 10 bases between them. The chain's CDR3 is CASSASRLDTQYF. In DNA form, the CDR3 reads TGTGCCAGCAGTGCCTCTCGGTTAGATACGCAGTATTTT.

In its sample, this clone was seen once. The V and J genes are TRBV7-6 and TRBJ2-7, with TRBD2 matching over 7 bases. Trimming cost V 4 bases and J 2 bases; bases outside gene matches: 2. Per the germline V gene, CDR1 is SGHVS and CDR2 is FNYEAQ. This CDR3 has 13 amino acids. DNA for the CDR3: TGTGCCAGCAGCTCAAGCGGGGCCTACGAGCAGTACTTC. It is translated as CASSSSGAYEQYF.

In its sample, this clone was seen once. The chain is built from TRBV2 and TRBJ1-2; 7 bases map to TRBD1. The trim removed 3 bases at V and 5 bases at J, leaving 6 bases unmatched. The germline gives CDR1 SNHLY, CDR2 FYNNEI. The CDR3 covers 14 residues. The CDR3: CASSEGQLAYGYTF. CDR3 nucleotide sequence: TGTGCCAGCAGTGAGGGACAGCTAGCTTATGGCTACACCTTC.

The chain combines TRBV7-9 with TRBJ2-2; 7 bases agree with TRBD1. Germline V gene sequence: CDR1 SEHNR, CDR2 FQNEAQ (reference sequence). The CDR3 is 14 amino acids. V lost 3 bases, J lost 6 bases, and 4 bases stayed unmatched. The CDR3 loop reads CASSFTQGAGELFF. CDR3 sequence (DNA): TGTGCCAGCAGCTTTACCCAGGGGGCCGGGGAGCTGTTTTTT.

The chain recombines TRBV7-3 with TRBJ1-6; a possible D gene is TRBD1 (5 bases). The CDR3 is made up of 17 amino acids. V lost 1 base to trimming and J lost 0 bases, with 10 bases between them. Germline V gives CDR1 SGHTA, CDR2 FQGTGA. In nucleotides, the CDR3 is TGTGCCAGCAGCTTAAGGGGGGGAAACTCCTATAATTCACCCCTCCACTTT. The encoded protein is CASSLRGGNSYNSPLHF.

The chain employs TRBV7-8 and TRBJ2-3, with a tentative D call TRBD1 (7 bases). The CDR3 length is 19 residues. Trimming pared 4 bases from V and 2 bases from J, leaving 25 bases between. Germline V CDR1 and CDR2: SGHVS, FQNEAQ. This CDR3 is CASSSPHTNQGGFTDTQYF. The CDR3 DNA reads TGTGCCAGCAGCTCTCCCCACACCAACCAGGGGGGATTCACAGATACGCAGTATTTT.

The rearrangement joins TRBV2 to TRBJ2-7, with 9 bases identical to TRBD2. V lost 6 bases and J lost 0; bases outside the gene matches: 6. Germline V CDR1 and CDR2: SNHLY, FYNNEI. The CDR3 has 15 amino acids. The CDR3 reads CASRLAGESSYEQYF. The CDR3 DNA reads as TGTGCCAGCAGGTTAGCGGGAGAGTCCTCCTACGAGCAGTACTTC.

CDR3 nucleotides: TGTGCCAGCAGGCTGACAGGGTCCACTGAAGCTTTCTTT. Its translation: CASRLTGSTEAFF. The rearrangement links TRBV12-3 or TRBV12-4 to TRBJ1-1; 7 bases map to TRBD1. The ends lost 6 bases at V and 4 bases at J; junction bases unmatched: 5. The CDR3 length is 13 residues.

Details on this clone: This CDR3 is also generated by other DNA sequences in the sample. The chain recombines TRBV27 with TRBJ1-4, with D possibly TRBD1 on 6 matching bases. The V and J ends lost 5 bases and 4 bases respectively, with 11 bases between them. CDR3 length: 14 residues. CDR1 and CDR2 (germline): MNHEY, SMNVEV (reference sequence). The CDR3 here is CASSPTGDNEKLFF. The CDR3 region has the DNA TGTGCCAGCAGTCCGACAGGAGATAATGAAAAACTGTTTTTT. Complete variable domain (other parts from reference TRBV27 and TRBJ1-4): EAQVTQNPRYLITVTGKKLTVTCSQNMNHEYMSWYRQDPGLGLRQIYYSMNVEVTDKGDVPEGYKVSRKEKRNFPLILESPSPNQTSLYFCASSPTGDNEKLFFGSGTQLSVL.

The chain carries TRBV28 and TRBJ1-6; 9 bases are a match to TRBD1. Germline V gives CDR1 MDHEN, CDR2 SYDVKM. The CDR3 is made up of 15 amino acids. The J segment lost 13 bases and the V segment lost 6 bases, leaving 13 bases of the junction unmatched. The CDR3 spells CASSILTGGSSPLHF. The CDR3 bases are TGTGCCAGCAGCATCCTTACAGGGGGCTCTTCGCCCCTCCACTTT.

The chain recombines TRBV7-8 with TRBJ1-3; perhaps TRBD1 as D (5 bases). Germline V gene lookup returns CDR1 SGHVS and CDR2 FQNEAQ. Trimming took off 5 bases at V and 1 base at J, with 12 bases between the two ends. The CDR3 totals 15 residues. This CDR3 is CASSASGGSGNTIYF. The CDR3 DNA is TGTGCCAGCAGCGCCTCCGGGGGGTCTGGAAACACCATATATTTT.

The chain carries TRBV7-8 and TRBJ1-2; 8 bases match TRBD1. Germline V gene lookup returns CDR1 SGHVS and CDR2 FQNEAQ. The CDR3 runs 14 residues. The V segment lost 0 bases and the J segment 7 bases; nucleotides outside the gene matches: 4. The CDR3, as DNA: TGTGCCAGCAGCTTAGCGGACAGGGCGGCTGGCTACACCTTC. Translating gives CASSLADRAAGYTF.

The chain uses TRBV5-1 and TRBJ2-5, with unresolved D. There are 14 residues in the CDR3. V dropped 6 bases and J dropped 5 bases, with 17 bases sitting between them. Looked up from germline, CDR1 is SGHRS and CDR2 is YFSETQ. The CDR3 protein is CASTFDNLRETQYF. The CDR3 DNA is TGCGCCAGCACCTTCGACAACCTCAGGGAGACCCAGTACTTC.

A single count supports this clone. The chain has TRBV5-4 and TRBJ1-2; D not certain. The CDR3 runs 12 residues. V was clipped by 0 bases and J by 10 bases, with 10 bases between them. Germline V gene data show CDR1 as SGHNT and CDR2 as YYREEE (reference sequence). The CDR3 loop reads CASSLAWQDYTF. In DNA form, the CDR3 reads TGTGCCAGCAGCTTGGCATGGCAGGACTACACCTTC.

The rearrangement uses TRBV5-5 and TRBJ1-1; maybe TRBD1 (6 bases). From germline, CDR1 is SGHKS and CDR2 YYEKEE (reference sequence). The CDR3 runs to 15 residues. V was pared by 4 bases and J by 4 bases, with 17 bases between. The chain's CDR3 is CASSPPGVGSTEAFF. The CDR3 bases are TGTGCCAGCAGCCCCCCAGGGGTGGGCTCCACTGAAGCTTTCTTT.

J is TRBJ2-7 and V is TRBV7-8; TRBD2 agrees at 10 bases. CDR1 SGHVS and CDR2 FQNEAQ come from the germline V gene. The CDR3 has 18 residues. V gave up 5 bases and J gave up 1 base; unmatched junction bases: 14. In DNA form, the CDR3 reads TGTGCCAGCAGCCTCACCCTGTCAACTAGCGGGGTTTCCTACGAGCAGTACTTC. Its protein product is CASSLTLSTSGVSYEQYF.